The clone carrying this T cell receptor (beta chain) appeared a single time. CDR3 size: 13 residues. Germline CDR1 and CDR2: SGDLS and YYNGEE. Trimming left V 2 bases short and J 11 bases short, with 16 bases between. The assay was immunoSEQ multiplex PCR, and TCRdb's table has in-frame clones only and misses some. This table has over 45,000 clones, around 83% appearing once. The sample belongs to a study of blood T cell repertoires in COVID-19. Study as a whole: Samples came from the United States, Italy and Spain, spanning acute and convalescent COVID-19. Sources were T cells, B-cell-depleted T cells, or PBMCs; the material itself was cDNA or gDNA.

This sequence was found in a woman aged 60-75 years with acute or convalescent COVID-19. The chain carries TRBV9 and TRBJ1-1, with a tentative D call TRBD1 (5 bases). Source material: peripheral blood. CDR3 bases: TGTGCCAGCAGCGTTCACCCGGCGGACATGGCTTTCTTT. Protein: CASSVHPADMAFF. The whole variable domain, filled in from reference TRBV9 and TRBJ1-1, reads DSGVTQTPKHLITATGQRVTLRCSPRSGDLSVYWYQQSLDQGLQFLIQYYNGEERAKGNILERFSAQQFPDLHSELNLSSLELGDSALYFCASSVHPADMAFFGQGTRLTVV.